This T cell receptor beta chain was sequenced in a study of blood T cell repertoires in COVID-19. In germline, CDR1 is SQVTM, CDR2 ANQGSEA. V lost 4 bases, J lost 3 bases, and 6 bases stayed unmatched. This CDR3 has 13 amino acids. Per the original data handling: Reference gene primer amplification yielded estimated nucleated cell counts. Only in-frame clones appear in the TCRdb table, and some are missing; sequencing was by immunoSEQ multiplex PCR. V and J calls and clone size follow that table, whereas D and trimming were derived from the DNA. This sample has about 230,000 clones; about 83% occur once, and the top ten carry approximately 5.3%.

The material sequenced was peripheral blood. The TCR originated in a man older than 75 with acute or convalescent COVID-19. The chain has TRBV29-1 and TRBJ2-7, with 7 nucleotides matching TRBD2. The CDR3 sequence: CSVASGRVYEQYF. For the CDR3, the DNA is TGCAGCGTTGCGTCGGGGAGGGTCTACGAGCAGTACTTC.